This TCR beta chain was identified during a study of cytomegalovirus exposure and HLA in healthy donors. Overall study results and limits: The authors reported that TCR beta sequences could predict HLA-A and HLA-B alleles. These predictions were accurate for most subjects in the first cohort. Later analysis demonstrated an association between a missense DCLRE1C variant and TCR beta V- and J-gene trimming. In a later analysis, fewer than 20,000 TCR beta sequences were associated with HLA alleles at 0.05 false discovery rate.

Germline-derived CDR1 and CDR2 are MNHEY and SMNVEV (reference sequence). CDR3 size: 14 residues. V lost 3 bases, J lost 3 bases, and 8 bases lay in between. PCR was performed using 60 Vbeta and 13 Jbeta primers. Libraries were prepared by immunoSEQ multiplex PCR; TCRdb keeps only in-frame clonotypes and omits some of them. The sample shows roughly 70,000 clones, around 78% of them seen only once. Nominally healthy donors were sampled, though unrecorded immune exposures were likely. Worth noting for this clone: Its antigen is as yet unknown.

Material for sequencing was PBMCs. This TCR derives from a man in his fifties or sixties in good health and CMV-seronegative. This chain joins TRBV27 and TRBJ2-2; D remains unclear. The chain's CDR3 is CASSLVGDTGELFF. CDR3 nucleotide sequence: TGTGCCAGCAGTTTGGTAGGAGACACCGGGGAGCTGTTTTTT.